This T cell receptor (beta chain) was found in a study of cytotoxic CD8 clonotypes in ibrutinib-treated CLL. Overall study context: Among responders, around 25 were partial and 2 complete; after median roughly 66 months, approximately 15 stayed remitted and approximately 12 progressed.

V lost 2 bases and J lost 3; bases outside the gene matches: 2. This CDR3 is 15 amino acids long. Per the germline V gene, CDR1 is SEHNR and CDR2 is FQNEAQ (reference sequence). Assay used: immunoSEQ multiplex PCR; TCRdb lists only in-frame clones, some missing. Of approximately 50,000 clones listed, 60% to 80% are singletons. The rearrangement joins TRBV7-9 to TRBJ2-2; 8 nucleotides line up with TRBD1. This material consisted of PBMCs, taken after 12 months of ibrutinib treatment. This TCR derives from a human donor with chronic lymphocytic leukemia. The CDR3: CASSLQGAYTGELFF. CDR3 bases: TGTGCCAGCAGCTTACAGGGGGCGTACACCGGGGAGCTGTTTTTT.